A selection of T cell receptor beta chains follows, all from one sample in a study of T cells in tuberculosis. TCRdb keeps only in-frame clones here, not all; method: immunoSEQ multiplex PCR. The sample comprises under 45,000 clones, about 93% of which are singletons, and 5.5% to 8% rests with the top ten. The source material was PBMCs. These receptors were obtained from a donor between 10 and 29 years old with latent tuberculosis or without tuberculosis infection. CDR3s include the opening cysteine and the closing phenylalanine or tryptophan. The D gene is left open where the match is weak.

v_gene	d_gene	CDR3aa
TRBV27	NA	CASTLNWGGRTFF
TRBV6-1	NA	CAPNVSYEQYF
TRBV2	NA	CASRRGGEQYF
TRBV7-3	TRBD2	CASSLWGGATYEQYF
TRBV6-5	NA	CASSYSGALQETQYF
TRBV2	TRBD1	CASLPTGGGQPQHF
TRBV27	TRBD1	CASSTWTGRRANYGYTF
TRBV2	NA	CASSRAGANYGYTF
TRBV27	NA	CASSPLTVATNEKLFF
TRBV13	NA	CASSPLYTGDTQYF
TRBV10-3	NA	CAISESKARRSTDTQYF
TRBV5-1	NA	CASSLVGGGRETQYF
TRBV11-2	TRBD2	CASSLDRLAGGFF
TRBV6-5	TRBD1	CASWTTGGTEAFF
TRBV6-4	TRBD1	CASSLTGGSHEQYF
TRBV5-6	NA	CASSLGGLHSNQETQYF
TRBV10-3	TRBD1	CAISESLGQGARNEQFF
TRBV13	TRBD1	CASSPRQGSLMNTEAFF
TRBV27	NA	CASSLSGSGARPLYGYTF
TRBV19	NA	CASRPYREVEKLFF
TRBV7-6	NA	CASSLNLGSEQFF
TRBV18	TRBD1	CASSPGTALAKLFF